Listed below are T cell receptor beta chains from one sample, sequenced in a study of shared clonotypes between healthy human individuals. Assay used: immunoSEQ multiplex PCR; TCRdb lists only in-frame clones, some missing. The sample consists of 550,000 to 600,000 clones, roughly four fifths of them appearing once. Sequenced material: PBMCs. All receptors derive from a woman aged 40 to 49 in good health. Some clones in this sample may be carry-over from other donors' samples. The CDR3 runs from the conserved cysteine through the conserved F or W. D genes are given only for firm matches.

TRBV5-1,NA,TRBJ1-1,CASSSSTQGITEAFF
TRBV18,TRBD2,TRBJ2-7,CASSPRGSYEQYF
TRBV5-6,NA,TRBJ2-4,CASSLEGRNIQYF
TRBV30,NA,TRBJ2-3,CAWNRDRTDTQYF
TRBV7-6,NA,TRBJ2-1,CASSLGLGNEQFF
TRBV29-1,NA,TRBJ2-7,CSVEVGAGEQYF
TRBV14,NA,TRBJ1-3,CASSSQGYGNTIYF
TRBV9,NA,TRBJ2-1,CASNNEQFF
TRBV6-1,TRBD2,TRBJ2-3,CASSEASGTDTQYF
TRBV6-6,NA,TRBJ2-7,CASSSGGGSSYEQYF
TRBV19,NA,TRBJ2-2,CASSISGSGELFF
TRBV29-1,NA,TRBJ2-4,CSVEDRVIKNIQYF
TRBV4-3,NA,TRBJ1-4,CASSQEQAGLNEKLFF
TRBV30,NA,TRBJ2-1,CAWSRDNEQFF
TRBV27,NA,TRBJ1-2,CASSLRGGYGYTF
TRBV19,NA,TRBJ2-2,CASGRQMNTGELFF
TRBV11-3,NA,TRBJ1-1,CASSSKGTEAFF
TRBV28,TRBD2,TRBJ2-7,CATLPSGSYEQYF
TRBV11-3,NA,TRBJ1-3,CASSSGTIGNTIYF
TRBV9,NA,TRBJ1-3,CASSVDVGNTIYF
TRBV7-9,NA,TRBJ2-2,CASSPLELFF
TRBV18,NA,TRBJ2-3,CASSPGQSEGDTQYF
TRBV10-3,NA,TRBJ1-6,CAISEGQRYSPLHF
TRBV28,TRBD2,TRBJ2-3,CASSLVAGGGTDTQYF
TRBV4-1,NA,TRBJ2-6,CASSQQGLAIGSGANVLTF
TRBV28,NA,TRBJ2-5,CASREQETQYF
TRBV7-6,NA,TRBJ2-7,CASSLGRSYEQYF
TRBV29-1,NA,TRBJ2-1,CSVEDHEGASYNEQFF
TRBV29-1,TRBD1,TRBJ2-5,CSVVTDRGSETQYF
TRBV5-1,NA,TRBJ2-1,CASSLGQGRYNEQFF
TRBV28,NA,TRBJ1-4,CASSLQGLNEKLFF
TRBV15,TRBD2,TRBJ2-1,CATSRDAGRRVGEQFF
TRBV6-1,TRBD2,TRBJ2-3,CASSERGRGTDTQYF
TRBV27,NA,TRBJ1-3,CASSLTGWADTIYF
TRBV5-4,NA,TRBJ2-2,CASSLISNTGELFF
TRBV25-1,TRBD2,TRBJ2-1,CASGLAGVRNEQFF
TRBV11-1,NA,TRBJ1-4,CASTKDRTNEKLFF
TRBV2,NA,NA,CASRAVTGELFF
TRBV7-3,TRBD2,TRBJ2-3,CASRLKGLAGVTDTQYF
TRBV7-8,TRBD2,TRBJ2-3,CASSTVRLAGGRTDTQYF
TRBV2,NA,TRBJ1-3,CASSDGQGNSGNTIYF